The 22 T cell receptor beta chains listed next were all sequenced from one sample in a study of T cell responses to AZD1222 COVID-19 vaccine. The repertoire was sequenced with immunoSEQ multiplex PCR; TCRdb's copy has only in-frame clones and lacks some. The table includes roughly 120,000 clones, around 87% detected once. The source material was peripheral blood, sampled 28 days after the second AZD1222 dose. The origin of the receptors is an adult who received the AZD1222 COVID-19 vaccine.

J is TRBJ1-1 and V is TRBV7-9; D ambiguous. Germline loops: CDR1 SEHNR, CDR2 FQNEAQ (reference sequence). Trimming removed 1 base at V and 8 bases at J, with 11 bases between. The CDR3 has 13 residues. The CDR3 region has the DNA TGTGCCAGCAGCTTAGGGTCCCGGCGAGAAGCTTTCTTT. This gives the protein CASSLGSRREAFF. The whole variable domain, remainder taken from reference TRBV7-9 and TRBJ1-1, is DTGVSQNPRHKITKRGQNVTFRCDPISEHNRLYWYRQTLGQGPEFLTYFQNEAQLEKSRLLSDRFSAERPKGSFSTLEIQRTEQGDSAMYLCASSLGSRREAFFGQGTRLTVV.

The rearrangement joins TRBV30 to TRBJ1-5, with D possibly TRBD1 on 5 matching bases. Germline V lookup: CDR1 GTSNPN, CDR2 SVGIG (reference sequence). The CDR3 loop spans 13 amino acids. V lost 3 bases to trimming and J lost 6 bases, with 12 bases between them. CDR3 in DNA: TGTGCCTGGAGCCAGGGTTCAGGTCAGCCCCAGCATTTT. Translation gives CAWSQGSGQPQHF.

CDR3 region: CASRPGSLQPQHF. CDR3 coding DNA: TGTGCCAGCAGGCCAGGGTCCCTACAGCCCCAGCATTTT. This chain joins TRBV6-5 and TRBJ1-5; possibly TRBD1 for D (5 bases). This CDR3 is built from 13 residues. CDR1 and CDR2 (germline): MNHEY, SVGAGI. The V and J ends lost 6 bases and 7 bases respectively, with 13 bases between them.

The CDR3 loop is CASSQDRGGYGYTF. DNA for the CDR3: TGCGCCAGCAGCCAGGACAGGGGCGGCTATGGCTACACCTTC. The rearrangement links TRBV4-3 to TRBJ1-2; the match to TRBD1 covers 9 bases. Germline V gene lookup returns CDR1 LGHNA and CDR2 YSLEER. The CDR3 is 14 amino acids. Germline trimming cut 3 bases from V and 4 bases from J; bases unmatched to any gene: 3.

The chain links TRBV24-1 to TRBJ1-2, with a tentative D call TRBD1 (6 bases). The germline V and J ends were trimmed by 3 bases and 7 bases, with 17 bases remaining between them. This CDR3 has 15 residues. Germline-derived CDR1 and CDR2 are KGHDR and SFDVKD. This chain's CDR3 is CATSDIPDSSFGYTF. DNA for the CDR3: TGTGCCACCAGTGATATACCGGACAGTAGTTTTGGCTACACCTTC.

The V gene is TRBV11-2, the J gene TRBJ2-7; TRBD1 or TRBD2 may be the D gene (5 bases each). Looked up from germline, CDR1 is SGHAT and CDR2 is FQNNGV. CDR3 length: 14 residues. Trimming left V 5 bases short and J 2 bases short, with 13 bases between. The CDR3 DNA sequence: TGTGCCAGCAGCCCGAGGGGCCGAACCTACGAGCAGTACTTC. It codes for CASSPRGRTYEQYF.

The chain couples TRBV27 to TRBJ2-5, with D perhaps TRBD1 or TRBD2 (5 bases each). In germline, CDR1 is MNHEY, CDR2 SMNVEV (reference sequence). V lost 5 bases and J lost 9, with 10 bases in between. The CDR3 sequence is 11 residues long. The CDR3: CASSPRGAQYF. DNA for the CDR3: TGTGCCAGCAGTCCCCGAGGGGCCCAGTACTTC.

The V call is TRBV7-2, the J call TRBJ2-3; 8 bases match TRBD2. Losses at the gene ends were 3 bases for V and 2 bases for J; bases not matched to a gene: 10. CDR1 SGHTA and CDR2 FQGNSA come from the germline V gene. The CDR3 runs 17 residues. In nucleotides, the CDR3 is TGTGCCAGCAGCTTGAACACCGGGGGGGGACTCACAGATACGCAGTATTTT. This gives the protein CASSLNTGGGLTDTQYF.

The chain carries TRBV7-3 and TRBJ2-3, with 7 nucleotides matching TRBD2. This CDR3 is built from 14 residues. The ends lost 4 bases at V and 2 bases at J; junction bases unmatched: 3. Germline CDR1 SGHTA, CDR2 FQGTGA. DNA of the CDR3: TGTGCCAGCAGCTCGCGGGGGTCCACAGATACGCAGTATTTT. This sequence encodes CASSSRGSTDTQYF.

In its sample, this clone was seen once. The chain has TRBV10-3 and TRBJ2-7; TRBD1 agrees at 8 bases. V shed 4 bases, J shed 0 bases, and the junction held 5 bases outside the gene matches. CDR1 and CDR2 (germline): ENHRY, SYGVKD. The CDR3 consists of 15 residues. In DNA, the CDR3 is TGTGCCATCAGTGGAAGGGACAGGAGCTCCTACGAGCAGTACTTC. Its protein is CAISGRDRSSYEQYF.

The chain combines TRBV6-2 or TRBV6-3 with TRBJ1-5, with unresolved D. The germline V and J ends were trimmed by 4 bases and 6 bases, with 13 bases remaining between them. Per the germline V gene, CDR1 is MNHEY and CDR2 is SVGEGT. This CDR3 comprises 14 residues. The CDR3 sequence is CASSFRVFAQPQHF. The DNA of the CDR3 is TGTGCCAGCAGTTTTAGGGTTTTTGCTCAGCCCCAGCATTTT.

The chain links TRBV5-1 to TRBJ2-5; possibly TRBD1 for D (6 bases). Between the trimmed V and J ends, which lost 4 bases and 5 bases, there was a span of 12 bases. CDR1 is SGHRS, CDR2 YFSETQ, per germline. The CDR3 has 13 residues. The DNA for the CDR3 is TGCGCCAGCAGCATGGACAGAGGGGAGACCCAGTACTTC. Translation gives CASSMDRGETQYF.

This sequence joins TRBV13 and TRBJ2-7; TRBD2 matches 8 bases. The trim removed 8 bases at V and 0 bases at J, leaving 9 bases unmatched. The germline V gene encodes CDR1 PRHDT and CDR2 FYEKMQ (reference sequence). The CDR3 runs 15 residues. The DNA of the CDR3 is TGTGCCAGCCGCCGCCGGGGGGGAGGCTCCTACGAGCAGTACTTC. The encoded protein is CASRRRGGGSYEQYF.

The chain combines TRBV7-2 with TRBJ1-6, with 7 bases identical to TRBD1. CDR1 is SGHTA, CDR2 FQGNSA, per germline. The CDR3 covers 16 residues. J gave up 7 bases and V 0 bases, and 6 bases lay outside the gene matches. The CDR3 DNA is TGTGCCAGCAGCTTAGCGTCAGGGGGGACCAATTCACCCCTCCACTTT. Residues: CASSLASGGTNSPLHF.

V gene TRBV15 combines with J gene TRBJ2-2; no clear D gene. The CDR3 is made up of 15 amino acids. Germline lookup yields CDR1 LNHNV and CDR2 YYDKDF (reference sequence). V lost 0 bases to trimming and J lost 4 bases, with 9 bases between them. The CDR3 protein is CATSRDRPPTGELFF. CDR3 nucleotide sequence: TGTGCCACCAGCAGAGATCGGCCCCCCACCGGGGAGCTGTTTTTT.

This chain connects TRBV6-5 to TRBJ1-2; a weak D match, TRBD1 (5 bases). Germline V lookup: CDR1 MNHEY, CDR2 SVGAGI. This CDR3 comprises 12 residues. Trimming removed 7 bases at V and 8 bases at J, with 14 bases between. The CDR3 protein is CASTPTGTGYTF. CDR3 DNA sequence: TGTGCCAGCACCCCAACGGGGACCGGCTACACCTTC.

This rearrangement joins TRBV2 to TRBJ1-1; maybe TRBD1 (5 bases). Germline assignment: CDR1 SNHLY and CDR2 FYNNEI. The CDR3 sequence is 13 residues long. V was trimmed by 6 bases and J by 2 bases, leaving 10 bases between them. CDR3 nucleotides: TGTGCCAGCAGGAGGGACCCAAACACTGAAGCTTTCTTT. Translated: CASRRDPNTEAFF.

This chain connects TRBV2 to TRBJ2-2; D is undetermined. The CDR3 has 14 amino acids. CDR1 is SNHLY and CDR2 is FYNNEI in the germline V gene. V shed 4 bases and J shed 2 bases, with 8 bases lying between them. This CDR3 reads CASSGQLNTGELFF. DNA for the CDR3: TGTGCCAGCAGTGGCCAGCTAAACACCGGGGAGCTGTTTTTT. The full variable domain, rest sourced from reference TRBV2 and TRBJ2-2, is EPEVTQTPSHQVTQMGQEVILRCVPISNHLYFYWYRQILGQKVEFLVSFYNNEISEKSEIFDDQFSVERPDGSNFTLKIRSTKLEDSAMYFCASSGQLNTGELFFGEGSRLTVL.

The genes are TRBV19 and TRBJ1-1, with 8 bases fitting TRBD1. The J segment lost 0 bases and the V segment lost 3 bases, leaving 3 bases of the junction unmatched. The CDR3 runs to 15 residues. CDR1 and CDR2 (germline): LNHDA, SQIVND (reference sequence). The CDR3 is CASSIQGAVNTEAFF. CDR3 DNA: TGTGCCAGTAGTATCCAGGGGGCAGTGAACACTGAAGCTTTCTTT.

This chain links TRBV5-4 with TRBJ2-3, with D perhaps matching TRBD1 or TRBD2 (5 bases each). The germline V and J ends were trimmed by 0 bases and 3 bases, with 8 bases remaining between them. The CDR3 consists of 14 residues. The germline CDR1 and CDR2 sequences are SGHNT and YYREEE (reference sequence). The CDR3 loop reads CASSLGGATDTQYF. The CDR3 DNA reads TGTGCCAGCAGCTTGGGAGGGGCAACAGATACGCAGTATTTT.

To note about this clone: A read error is possible here, since a much larger clone lies one base away. The V call is TRBV7-2, the J call TRBJ1-2; the D gene is possibly TRBD1 (6 bases). The CDR3 is 14 residues long. Germline CDR1 SGHTA, CDR2 FQGNSA. V was clipped by 1 base and J by 2 bases, with 8 bases between them. The CDR3 nucleotides read TGTGCCAGCAGCTTAGATACAGGGAACTATGGCTACACCTTC. Encoded protein: CASSLDTGNYGYTF.

The chain combines TRBV7-2 with TRBJ1-5; D gene ambiguous. The CDR3 loop spans 17 amino acids. V gave up 4 bases and J gave up 0 bases, with 16 bases separating them. The germline V gene encodes CDR1 SGHTA and CDR2 FQGNSA. CDR3: CASSSGFRGYSNQPQHF. The CDR3 DNA reads TGTGCCAGCAGCTCCGGATTTCGGGGTTATAGCAATCAGCCCCAGCATTTT.